A single sample is the source of the 15 T cell receptor beta chains below, sequenced in a study of blood T cell repertoires in COVID-19. The method was immunoSEQ multiplex PCR; TCRdb's version includes in-frame clones alone and lacks a portion of them. Among some 160,000 clones listed, 80% were seen once. Material for sequencing was PBMCs or T cells enriched from blood (not recorded which). The receptors derive from a woman aged 55-70 years who had recovered from COVID-19.

The chain employs TRBV2 and TRBJ2-1, with 8 bases matching TRBD2. V dropped 4 bases and J dropped 0; count of bases not matched to a gene: 2. The CDR3 is 15 amino acids. The germline V gene has CDR1 SNHLY and CDR2 FYNNEI. The CDR3 reads CASSVRGGSYNEQFF. Here the CDR3 DNA reads TGTGCCAGCAGTGTACGGGGGGGCTCCTACAATGAGCAGTTCTTC.

The rearrangement joins TRBV19 to TRBJ1-5; a weak D match, TRBD1 (6 bases). Per the germline V gene, CDR1 is LNHDA and CDR2 is SQIVND (reference sequence). This CDR3 comprises 15 residues. V shed 6 bases and J shed 4 bases, with 16 bases lying between them. The CDR3 here is CASRLTGLENQPQHF. The CDR3 region has the DNA TGTGCCAGTAGGTTGACAGGTCTGGAAAATCAGCCCCAGCATTTT.

The chain links TRBV7-2 to TRBJ2-7; TRBD2 agrees at 10 bases. CDR1 is SGHTA and CDR2 is FQGNSA in the germline V gene. This CDR3 contains 15 residues. J lost 2 bases, V lost 1 base, and 2 bases had no gene match. The CDR3 loop reads CASSLGSGGAYEQYF. DNA of the CDR3: TGTGCCAGCAGCTTAGGGAGCGGGGGGGCCTACGAGCAGTACTTC.

The chain couples TRBV6-1 to TRBJ1-6; 11 positions agree with TRBD1. Trimming removed 3 bases from V and 11 bases from J; junction bases left unmatched: 6. The CDR3 is 15 residues long. The germline gives CDR1 MNHNS, CDR2 SASEGT. The DNA of the CDR3 is TGTGCCAGCAGTGAGGGGGACAGGGGGACGGCACCCCTCCACTTT. Residues: CASSEGDRGTAPLHF.

With respect to this clone: At one end, the junction sequence differs from germline, possibly due to a read error. This chain uses TRBV5-1 with TRBJ2-3, with 8 bases matching TRBD1. The CDR3 runs 16 residues. The germline V gene encodes CDR1 SGHRS and CDR2 YFSETQ. The CDR3 DNA reads as TGCGCCAGCAGCGCTCGCACAGGGGGGCATTCGATTGGAGTGTTTTTT. The encoded protein is CASSARTGGHSIGVFF.

The CDR3 sequence: CSASGGDRWDTQYF. CDR3 bases: TGCAGTGCTAGTGGGGGGGACAGATGGGATACGCAGTATTTT. The rearrangement links TRBV20-1 to TRBJ2-3, with D tentatively TRBD1 or TRBD2 (7 bases each). Trimming shortened V by 3 bases and J by 6 bases, and 16 bases separated the two germline ends. From germline, CDR1 is DFQATT and CDR2 SNEGSKA (reference sequence). CDR3 size: 14 residues.

J is TRBJ2-2 and V is TRBV18, with 9 nucleotides matching TRBD1. Germline V gene sequence: CDR1 KGHSH, CDR2 LQKENI. The CDR3 spans 15 residues. With V trimmed by 4 bases and J by 4 bases, 4 bases remained unmatched. Here the CDR3 reads CASSQQGAGTGELFF. Here the CDR3 DNA reads TGTGCCAGCTCACAACAGGGGGCTGGCACCGGGGAGCTGTTTTTT.

This clone came up once. V usage is TRBV5-5 and J usage is TRBJ2-7; 7 nucleotides align to TRBD1. V was pared by 1 base and J by 7 bases, with 5 bases of the junction left unmatched. The CDR3 contains 13 residues. Germline CDR1 is SGHKS and CDR2 is YYEKEE (reference sequence). CDR3 sequence reads: CASSLQGVGEQYF. DNA for the CDR3: TGTGCCAGCAGCTTGCAGGGGGTTGGTGAGCAGTACTTC.

This chain uses TRBV5-1 with TRBJ1-2; 8 positions agree with TRBD1. CDR1 SGHRS and CDR2 YFSETQ come from the germline V gene. The CDR3 has 15 residues. The junction had 6 bases not matched to a gene; V was cut back by 0 bases and J by 5 bases. The CDR3 region is CASSLGQGADYGYTF. In nucleotides, the CDR3 is TGCGCCAGCAGCTTGGGCCAGGGGGCAGATTATGGCTACACCTTC. The entire variable domain, with the rest obtained from reference TRBV5-1 and TRBJ1-2, is as follows: KAGVTQTPRYLIKTRGQQVTLSCSPISGHRSVSWYQQTPGQGLQFLFEYFSETQRNKGNFPGRFSGRQFSNSRSEMNVSTLELGDSALYLCASSLGQGADYGYTFGSGTRLTVV.

The chain joins TRBV2 to TRBJ2-7, with D perhaps matching TRBD2 (5 bases). Trimming cost V 8 bases and J 3 bases, with 8 bases left between them. CDR1 SNHLY and CDR2 FYNNEI come from the germline V gene. This CDR3 is 11 amino acids long. In nucleotides, the CDR3 is TGTGCCAGCTCCGAGGGCTACGAGCAGTACTTC. Translation gives CASSEGYEQYF.

The CDR3 protein is CASSQGSGGLTGETQYF. The CDR3 DNA reads as TGTGCCAGCAGCCAAGGTAGCGGGGGCCTAACAGGGGAGACCCAGTACTTC. The chain uses TRBV14 and TRBJ2-5; 9 bases agree with TRBD2. From germline, CDR1 is SGHDN and CDR2 FVKESK. CDR3 size: 17 residues. V lost 1 base, J lost 5 bases, and 11 bases stayed unmatched.

J is TRBJ1-3 and V is TRBV6-2 or TRBV6-3; the D is unclear. The CDR3 runs 17 residues. V was shortened by 2 bases and J by 0 bases, with 14 bases between the two germline ends. Germline lookup yields CDR1 MNHEY and CDR2 SVGEGT. Here the CDR3 DNA reads TGTGCCAGCAGTTACGAAAAAGGGAGAATCTCTGGAAACACCATATATTTT. Its translation: CASSYEKGRISGNTIYF.

The rearrangement links TRBV21-1 to TRBJ1-2. TRBV21-1 is described as a pseudogene. The CDR3 has 14 amino acids. CDR3 nucleotides: TGTGCCAGCAGCATCGGTAAGAAACCCTATGACTACACCTTC. It specifies CASSIGKKPYDYTF.

For this clone: This same CDR3 is encoded by further DNA sequences in the sample. The V and J genes are TRBV5-1 and TRBJ2-7; D call uncertain. Between the trimmed V and J ends, which lost 0 bases and 3 bases, there was a span of 7 bases. The CDR3 has 13 residues. Germline-derived CDR1 and CDR2 are SGHRS and YFSETQ. The CDR3 coding sequence is TGCGCCAGCAGCTTGGGCCAGAACTACGAGCAGTACTTC. This sequence encodes CASSLGQNYEQYF.

V and J are TRBV6-5 and TRBJ1-2, with 8 bases that match TRBD1. The CDR3 runs to 12 residues. V dropped 2 bases and J dropped 9; count of bases not matched to a gene: 2. From germline, CDR1 is MNHEY and CDR2 SVGAGI. The CDR3 DNA follows: TGTGCCAGCAGTTACGGACAGGGCAGCTACACCTTC. It yields the protein CASSYGQGSYTF.